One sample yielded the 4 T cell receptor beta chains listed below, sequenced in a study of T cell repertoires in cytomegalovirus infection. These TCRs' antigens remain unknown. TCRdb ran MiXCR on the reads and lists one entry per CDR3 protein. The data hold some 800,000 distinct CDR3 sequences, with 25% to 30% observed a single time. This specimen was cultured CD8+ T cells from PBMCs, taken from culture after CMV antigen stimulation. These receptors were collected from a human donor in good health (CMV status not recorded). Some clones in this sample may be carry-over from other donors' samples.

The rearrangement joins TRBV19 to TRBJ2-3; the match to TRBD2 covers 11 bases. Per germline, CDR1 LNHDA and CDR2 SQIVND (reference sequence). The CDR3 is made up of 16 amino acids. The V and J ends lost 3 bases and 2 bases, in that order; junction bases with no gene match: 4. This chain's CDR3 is CASSMGSGGATDTQYF. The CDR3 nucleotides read TGTGCCAGTAGTATGGGTAGCGGGGGGGCCACAGATACGCAGTATTTT.

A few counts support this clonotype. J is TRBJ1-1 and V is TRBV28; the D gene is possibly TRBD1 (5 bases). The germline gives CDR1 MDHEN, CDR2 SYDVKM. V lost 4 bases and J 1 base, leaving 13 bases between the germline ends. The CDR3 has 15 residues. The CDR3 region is CASSSRQIPNTEAFF. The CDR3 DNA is TGTGCCAGCAGTTCCCGACAGATTCCGAACACTGAAGCTTTCTTT.

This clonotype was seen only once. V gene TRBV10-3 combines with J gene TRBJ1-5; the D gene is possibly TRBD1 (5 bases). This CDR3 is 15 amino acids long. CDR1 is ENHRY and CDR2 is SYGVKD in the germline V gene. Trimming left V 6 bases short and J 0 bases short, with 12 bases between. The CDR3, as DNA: TGTGCCATCAGAGGGGCCGGCGGTAGCAATCAGCCCCAGCATTTT. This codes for CAIRGAGGSNQPQHF.

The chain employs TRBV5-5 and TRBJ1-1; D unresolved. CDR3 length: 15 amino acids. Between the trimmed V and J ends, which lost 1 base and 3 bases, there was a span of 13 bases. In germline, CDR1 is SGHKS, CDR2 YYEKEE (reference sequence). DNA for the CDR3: TGTGCCAGCAGCTTGCGTGGCGGTTTGGACACTGAAGCTTTCTTT. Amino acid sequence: CASSLRGGLDTEAFF.